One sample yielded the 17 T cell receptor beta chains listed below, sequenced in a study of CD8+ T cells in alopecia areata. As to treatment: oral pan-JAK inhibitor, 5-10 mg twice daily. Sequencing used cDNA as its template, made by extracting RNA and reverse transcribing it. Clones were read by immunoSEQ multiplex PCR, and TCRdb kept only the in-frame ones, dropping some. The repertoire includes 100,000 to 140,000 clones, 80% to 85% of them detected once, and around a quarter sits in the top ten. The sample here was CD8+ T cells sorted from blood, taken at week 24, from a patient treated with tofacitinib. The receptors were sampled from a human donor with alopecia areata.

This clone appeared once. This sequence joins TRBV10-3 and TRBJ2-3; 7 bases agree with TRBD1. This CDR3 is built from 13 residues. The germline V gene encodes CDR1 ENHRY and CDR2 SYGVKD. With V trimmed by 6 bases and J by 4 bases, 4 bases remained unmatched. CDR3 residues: CAISDRAADTQYF. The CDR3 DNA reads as TGTGCCATCAGCGACAGGGCGGCAGATACGCAGTATTTT.

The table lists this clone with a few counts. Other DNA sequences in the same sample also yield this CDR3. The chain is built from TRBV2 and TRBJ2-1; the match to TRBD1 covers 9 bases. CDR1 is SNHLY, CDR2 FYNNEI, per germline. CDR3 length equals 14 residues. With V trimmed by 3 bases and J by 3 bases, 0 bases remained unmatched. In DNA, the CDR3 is TGTGCCAGCAGTGAGGGACAGGGCTACAATGAGCAGTTCTTC. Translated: CASSEGQGYNEQFF.

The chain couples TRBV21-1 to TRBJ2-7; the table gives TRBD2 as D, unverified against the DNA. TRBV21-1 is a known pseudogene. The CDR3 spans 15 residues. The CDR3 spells CASSRRLAGVHEQYF. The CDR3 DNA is TGTGCCAGCAGCAGACGACTAGCGGGGGTCCACGAGCAGTACTTC.

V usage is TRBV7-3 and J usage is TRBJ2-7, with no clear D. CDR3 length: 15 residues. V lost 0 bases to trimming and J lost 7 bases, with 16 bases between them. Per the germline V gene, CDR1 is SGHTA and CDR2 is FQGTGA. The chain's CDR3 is CASSLTFSIYDEQYF. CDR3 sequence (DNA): TGTGCCAGCAGCTTAACGTTCTCTATCTACGATGAGCAGTACTTC.

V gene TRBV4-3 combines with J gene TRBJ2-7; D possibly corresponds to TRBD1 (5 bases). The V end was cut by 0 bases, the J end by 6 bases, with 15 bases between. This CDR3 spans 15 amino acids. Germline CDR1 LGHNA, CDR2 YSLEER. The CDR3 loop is CASSQEYRNLGEQYF. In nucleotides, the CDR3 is TGCGCCAGCAGCCAAGAGTACAGGAACCTAGGCGAGCAGTACTTC.

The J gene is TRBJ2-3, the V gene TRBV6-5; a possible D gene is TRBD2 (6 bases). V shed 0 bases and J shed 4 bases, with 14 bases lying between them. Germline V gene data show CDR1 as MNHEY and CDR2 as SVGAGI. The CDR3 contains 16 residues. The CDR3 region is CASSYSPGRKSDTQYF. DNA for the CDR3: TGTGCCAGCAGTTACTCGCCAGGGAGGAAATCAGATACGCAGTATTTT.

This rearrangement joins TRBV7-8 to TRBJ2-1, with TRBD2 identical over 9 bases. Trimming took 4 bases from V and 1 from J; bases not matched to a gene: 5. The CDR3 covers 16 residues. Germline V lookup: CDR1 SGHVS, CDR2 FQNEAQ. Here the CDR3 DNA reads TGTGCCAGCAGCTCGCCTCTAGCGGGGTCCTACAATGAGCAGTTCTTC. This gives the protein CASSSPLAGSYNEQFF.

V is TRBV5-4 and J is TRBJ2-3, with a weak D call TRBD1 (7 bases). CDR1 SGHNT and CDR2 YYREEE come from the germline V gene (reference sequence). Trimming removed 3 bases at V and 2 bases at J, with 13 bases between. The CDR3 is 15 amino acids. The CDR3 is CASSSQGGFTDTQYF. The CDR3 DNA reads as TGTGCCAGCAGCTCGCAGGGGGGCTTCACAGATACGCAGTATTTT.

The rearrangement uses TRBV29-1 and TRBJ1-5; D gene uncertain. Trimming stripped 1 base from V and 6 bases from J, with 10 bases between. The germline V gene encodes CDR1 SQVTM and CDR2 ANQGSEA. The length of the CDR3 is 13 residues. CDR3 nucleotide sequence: TGCAGCGTTGAAGTCGCGGGCGGTCAGCCCCAGCATTTT. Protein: CSVEVAGGQPQHF.

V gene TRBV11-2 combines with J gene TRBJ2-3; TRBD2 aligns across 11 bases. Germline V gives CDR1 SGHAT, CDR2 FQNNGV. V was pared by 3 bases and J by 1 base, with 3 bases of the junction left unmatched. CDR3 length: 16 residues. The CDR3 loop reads CASSFSGGVGTDTQYF. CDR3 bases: TGTGCCAGCAGCTTTAGCGGGGGGGTTGGCACAGATACGCAGTATTTT. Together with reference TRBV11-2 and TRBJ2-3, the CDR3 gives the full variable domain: EAGVAQSPRYKIIEKRQSVAFWCNPISGHATLYWYQQILGQGPKLLIQFQNNGVVDDSQLPKDRFSAERLKGVDSTLKIQPAKLEDSAVYLCASSFSGGVGTDTQYFGPGTRLTVL.

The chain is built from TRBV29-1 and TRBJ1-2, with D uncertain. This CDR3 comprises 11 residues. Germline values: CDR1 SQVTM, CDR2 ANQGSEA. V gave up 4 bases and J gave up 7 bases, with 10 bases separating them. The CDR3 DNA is TGCAGCGTTGGGTCAAGTGGTGGCTACACCTTC. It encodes CSVGSSGGYTF.

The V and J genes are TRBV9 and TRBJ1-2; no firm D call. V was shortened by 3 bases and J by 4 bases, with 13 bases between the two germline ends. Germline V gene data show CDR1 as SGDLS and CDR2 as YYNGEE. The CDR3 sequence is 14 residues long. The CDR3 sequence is CASSARTVGYGYTF. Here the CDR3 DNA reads TGTGCCAGCAGCGCCCGGACGGTGGGCTATGGCTACACCTTC.

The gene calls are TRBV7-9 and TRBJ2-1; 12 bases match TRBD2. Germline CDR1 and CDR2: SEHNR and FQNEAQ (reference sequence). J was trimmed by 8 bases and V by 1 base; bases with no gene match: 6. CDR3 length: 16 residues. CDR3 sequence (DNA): TGTGCCAGCAGCTTAGTGACTAGCGGGGGTCTCTATGAGCAGTTCTTC. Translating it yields CASSLVTSGGLYEQFF.

The CDR3 reads CASSLAVGTYEQYF. The CDR3 DNA is TGTGCCAGCAGCTTAGCGGTAGGAACCTACGAGCAGTACTTC. The chain combines TRBV11-2 with TRBJ2-7; D not resolved. CDR3 size: 14 residues. Trimming shortened V by 1 base and J by 2 bases, and 9 bases separated the two germline ends. The V gene's germline CDR1 is SGHAT and CDR2 FQNNGV.

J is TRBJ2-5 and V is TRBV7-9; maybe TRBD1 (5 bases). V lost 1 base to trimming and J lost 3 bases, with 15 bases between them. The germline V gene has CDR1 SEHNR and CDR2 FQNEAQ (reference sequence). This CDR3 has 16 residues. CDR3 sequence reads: CASSLVRQGVEETQYF. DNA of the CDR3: TGTGCCAGCAGCTTAGTTCGGCAGGGCGTGGAAGAGACCCAGTACTTC.

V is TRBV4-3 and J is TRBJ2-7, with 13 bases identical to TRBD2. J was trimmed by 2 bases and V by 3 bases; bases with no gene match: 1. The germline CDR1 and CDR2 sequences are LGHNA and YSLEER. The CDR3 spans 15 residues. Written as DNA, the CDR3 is TGCGCCAGCAGCCACACTAGCGGGGGGGCCTACGAGCAGTACTTC. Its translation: CASSHTSGGAYEQYF.

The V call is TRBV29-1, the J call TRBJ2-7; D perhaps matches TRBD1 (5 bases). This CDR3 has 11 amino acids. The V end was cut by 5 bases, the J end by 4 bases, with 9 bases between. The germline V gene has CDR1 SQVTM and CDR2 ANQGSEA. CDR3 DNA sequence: TGCAGCGTTTCCAGGGAATACGAGCAGTACTTC. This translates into CSVSREYEQYF.